This section outlines one TCR beta chain sequence together with its context. These data come from a study of cytomegalovirus exposure and HLA in healthy donors. 60 Vbeta and 13 Jbeta primers were used in PCR. Profiling relied on immunoSEQ multiplex PCR, and the TCRdb table lists in-frame clones only, not all of them. This sample's table reports 100,000 to 150,000 clones. With V trimmed by 6 bases and J by 3 bases, 7 bases remained unmatched. The CDR3 extends over 16 amino acids. Germline lookup yields CDR1 KGHSH and CDR2 LQKENI. This sequence joins TRBV18 and TRBJ2-7, with TRBD2 identical over 14 bases. Sequenced sample: PBMCs. The receptor's source is a man in his late teens or twenties in good health and CMV-seronegative. CDR3 in amino acids: CASSSGLAGDVYEQYF. Here the CDR3 DNA reads TGTGCCAGCTCGTCGGGACTAGCGGGGGACGTCTACGAGCAGTACTTC.